This TCR beta chain was identified in a study of post-analysis software for immune sequencing data. Study-wide points: The authors found that F measure strongly co-clustered same-batch samples. Comparison of patients with controls showed a handful of TRBV segments more frequent in patients, TRBV5-6, TRBV5-1 and TRBV20-1 among them.

CDR3 length: 14 amino acids. The trim removed 3 bases at V and 2 bases at J, leaving 1 base unmatched. Looked up from germline, CDR1 is MDHEN and CDR2 is SYDVKM. Included in the TCR beta cDNA libraries were unique molecular identifiers. From the PCR reads, TCRdb called clonotypes with MiXCR, one entry per CDR3 protein. The sample includes hundreds of thousands of distinct CDR3 sequences, 30% of them seen just once. As regards this clonotype: The antigen remains unidentified.

This sequence joins TRBV28 and TRBJ2-1, with TRBD2 matching 7 bases. The sequencing input was blood. This receptor was identified in a girl aged 5-17 years with multiple sclerosis. The CDR3 sequence: CASSFSGPYNEQFF. CDR3 nucleotide sequence: TGTGCCAGCAGTTTTAGCGGGCCCTACAATGAGCAGTTCTTC.